Below are 14 T cell receptor beta chains sequenced from a single sample in a study of blood T cell repertoires in COVID-19. Here immunoSEQ multiplex PCR was the method, and the copy in TCRdb shows in-frame clones only, minus some. The repertoire consists of around 270,000 clones, with around 89% occurring once and the leading ten covering roughly 4.8%. Sequences were obtained from peripheral blood. The receptors originated from a man aged 40-55 years with acute or convalescent COVID-19.

This rearrangement joins TRBV5-1 to TRBJ2-3; D unclear. The CDR3 has 11 amino acids. The V gene's germline CDR1 is SGHRS and CDR2 YFSETQ. The V and J ends lost 4 bases and 6 bases respectively, with 6 bases between them. This CDR3 reads CASSLQDTQYF. The DNA of the CDR3 is TGCGCCAGCAGCCTTCAGGATACGCAGTATTTT.

The V gene is TRBV7-8, the J gene TRBJ2-6; 7 positions match TRBD1. In germline, CDR1 is SGHVS, CDR2 FQNEAQ. This CDR3 has 17 amino acids. V was clipped by 1 base and J by 2 bases; unmatched bases: 5. The CDR3, as DNA: TGTGCCAGCAGCTTAGGACAGGGTGTCCCTGGGGCCAACGTCCTGACTTTC. Translated: CASSLGQGVPGANVLTF. Looking up the rest from reference TRBV7-8 and TRBJ2-6 gives the full variable domain: GAGVSQSPRYKVAKRGQDVALRCDPISGHVSLFWYQQALGQGPEFLTYFQNEAQLDKSGLPSDRFFAERPEGSVSTLKIQRTQQEDSAVYLCASSLGQGVPGANVLTFGAGSRLTVL.

The chain recombines TRBV19 with TRBJ2-5; a weak D match, TRBD2 (5 bases). CDR3 length: 16 amino acids. Trimming removed 5 bases from V and 5 bases from J, with 21 bases in between. CDR1 and CDR2 (germline): LNHDA, SQIVND (reference sequence). The CDR3 nucleotides are TGTGCCAGTAGTCTCCGGATAGCGTCCTCTGGGGAGACCCAGTACTTC. It codes for CASSLRIASSGETQYF.

The V gene is TRBV10-3, the J gene TRBJ1-1; 8 nucleotides match TRBD1. The CDR3 spans 17 residues. The junction had 13 bases not matched to a gene; V was cut back by 1 base and J by 6 bases. CDR1 and CDR2 from the germline V gene are ENHRY and SYGVKD. The CDR3 region is CAISELGYRGLRAEAFF. CDR3 nucleotides: TGTGCCATCAGTGAGTTGGGATACAGGGGGTTGAGGGCTGAAGCTTTCTTT.

CDR3 region: CASQEGNLNYGYTF. CDR3 coding DNA: TGTGCCAGTCAGGAGGGGAACTTGAACTATGGCTACACCTTC. The chain couples TRBV6-5 to TRBJ1-2; tentative D call: TRBD1 (5 bases). Trimming cost V 9 bases and J 2 bases, with 16 bases left between them. The CDR3 is 14 residues long. Germline CDR1 is MNHEY and CDR2 is SVGAGI.

This chain connects TRBV11-3 to TRBJ2-1; 8 bases line up with TRBD1. Trimming took 1 base from V and 7 from J; bases not matched to a gene: 6. There are 15 residues in the CDR3. Germline assignment: CDR1 SGHNT and CDR2 YENEEA. CDR3 nucleotides: TGTGCCAGCAGCTTAGGTCTGGGACAGGCAAATGAGCAGTTCTTC. Translating gives CASSLGLGQANEQFF.

This rearrangement joins TRBV27 to TRBJ2-1; D may be TRBD1 (6 bases). This CDR3 comprises 17 residues. Between the trimmed V and J ends, which lost 2 bases and 8 bases, there was a span of 22 bases. Germline V gives CDR1 MNHEY, CDR2 SMNVEV (reference sequence). As DNA, the CDR3 is TGTGCCAGCAGTTTACCTCCAGGGGAGTTCTCCTCCTATGAGCAGTTCTTC. Translation gives CASSLPPGEFSSYEQFF.

The genes are TRBV7-6 and TRBJ2-1; 13 positions match TRBD2. V lost 3 bases to trimming and J lost 10 bases; unmatched junction nucleotides: 6. The CDR3 is 15 amino acids. Germline values: CDR1 SGHVS, CDR2 FNYEAQ. Here the CDR3 reads CASSFRLAGGKEQFF. The CDR3 DNA reads as TGTGCCAGCAGCTTCCGACTAGCGGGGGGCAAGGAGCAGTTCTTC. The whole variable domain, filled in from reference TRBV7-6 and TRBJ2-1, reads GAGVSQSPRYKVTKRGQDVALRCDPISGHVSLYWYRQALGQGPEFLTYFNYEAQQDKSGLPNDRFSAERPEGSISTLTIQRTEQRDSAMYRCASSFRLAGGKEQFFGPGTRLTVL.

Only one count was recorded for this clone. CDR3: CASRSDRFSYEQYF. The CDR3, as DNA: TGTGCCAGCAGGTCTGACAGGTTCTCCTACGAGCAGTACTTC. The V call is TRBV5-4, the J call TRBJ2-7; D is perhaps TRBD1 (6 bases). The CDR3 spans 14 residues. Between the trimmed V and J ends, which lost 5 bases and 0 bases, there was a span of 12 bases. Germline V lookup: CDR1 SGHNT, CDR2 YYREEE (reference sequence).

The chain recombines TRBV3-1 (or the pseudogene TRBV3-2) with TRBJ1-2; the D is unclear. V was cut by 7 bases and J by 6 bases, with 15 bases left in between. This CDR3 is built from 13 residues. CDR1 and CDR2 (germline): LGHDT, YNNKEL (reference sequence). CDR3 bases: TGTGCCAGCAAGGAGAATGCGGGCGATGGCTACACCTTC. It specifies CASKENAGDGYTF.

In DNA, the CDR3 is TGTGCCAGCAGACCCAACAGGGGTAGACATGGAGCTTTCTTT. Translation gives CASRPNRGRHGAFF. This chain links TRBV3-1 (or the pseudogene TRBV3-2) with TRBJ1-1, with 7 bases lining up with TRBD1. The CDR3 sequence is 14 residues long. Per germline, CDR1 LGHDT and CDR2 YNNKEL (reference sequence). Trimming took 6 bases from V and 10 from J; bases not matched to a gene: 14.

The chain links TRBV6-5 to TRBJ1-6, with TRBD1 identical over 7 bases. The CDR3 sequence is 13 residues long. The V gene's germline CDR1 is MNHEY and CDR2 SVGAGI. The V gene end was trimmed by 6 bases and the J gene end by 6 bases; junction bases not matched to a gene: 2. CDR3 protein: CASRRQGNSPLHF. As DNA, the CDR3 is TGTGCCAGCAGACGACAGGGTAATTCACCCCTCCACTTT.

The rearrangement links TRBV24-1 to TRBJ2-3; 8 nucleotides match TRBD2. Germline-derived CDR1 and CDR2 are KGHDR and SFDVKD. CDR3 length equals 17 residues. The ends lost 3 bases at V and 4 bases at J; junction bases unmatched: 11. Here the CDR3 reads CATSDPAGGRVADTQYF. The CDR3 nucleotides are TGTGCCACCAGTGATCCCGCGGGGGGCCGCGTCGCAGATACGCAGTATTTT.

The chain is built from TRBV9 and TRBJ1-5; TRBD1 agrees at 9 bases. J lost 7 bases, V lost 3 bases, and 5 bases had no gene match. Germline V gene data show CDR1 as SGDLS and CDR2 as YYNGEE. This CDR3 has 14 amino acids. The CDR3 spells CASSARTGDQPQHF. CDR3 in DNA: TGTGCCAGCAGCGCACGGACAGGGGACCAGCCCCAGCATTTT.